The rows below give T cell receptor beta chains drawn from one sample of a study of T cell responses to AZD1222 COVID-19 vaccine. Generated by immunoSEQ multiplex PCR, the TCRdb table keeps only in-frame clones and is missing some. The repertoire includes roughly 150,000 clones, around 91% of them detected once, and approximately 5.9% sits in the top ten. The specimen comprised peripheral blood, sampled 28 days after the second AZD1222 dose. Source of these receptors: an adult who received the AZD1222 COVID-19 vaccine. Both conserved end residues are part of each CDR3. The D gene is left open where the match is weak. Size is omitted from some rows. Given values are once, few, many or a class for expanded clones.

V gene,J gene,clone size,CDR3 length,D gene,CDR3 protein,CDR3 DNA
TRBV5-1,TRBJ2-1,.,18,TRBD2,CASRNTGEGLAGYHEQFF,TGCGCCAGCAGAAATACAGGGGAGGGACTAGCGGGGTACCATGAGCAGTTCTTC
TRBV6-6,TRBJ1-1,.,13,.,CASRWGENTEAFF,TGTGCCAGCAGATGGGGAGAGAACACTGAAGCTTTCTTT
TRBV19,TRBJ1-4,.,13,.,CASSLSGDEKLFF,TGTGCCAGTAGTCTCTCAGGGGATGAAAAACTGTTTTTT
TRBV7-9,TRBJ2-3,.,14,.,CASSLRQGADTQYF,TGTGCCAGCAGCTTGCGGCAGGGAGCAGATACGCAGTATTTT
TRBV10-3,TRBJ2-7,.,14,.,CAISATSSSYEQYF,TGTGCCATCAGTGCAACATCAAGCTCCTACGAGCAGTACTTC
TRBV7-5,TRBJ2-2,.,17,.,CARSPLRPGRDTGELFF,TGTGCCAGAAGCCCTCTGAGGCCAGGGAGGGACACCGGGGAGCTGTTTTTT
TRBV5-6,TRBJ1-3,once,17,.,CASSLGPSMGTGNTIYF,TGTGCCAGCAGCTTGGGGCCCTCTATGGGCACTGGAAACACCATATATTTT
TRBV7-3,TRBJ1-5,.,13,.,CASSLDSNQPQHF,TGTGCCAGCAGTTTGGACAGCAATCAGCCCCAGCATTTT
TRBV10-1,TRBJ1-2,.,13,.,CASSVRQNYGYTF,TGCGCCAGCAGTGTTAGGCAGAACTATGGCTACACCTTC
TRBV12-5,TRBJ1-1,.,20,.,CASGFRRIDGPWGTNTEAFF,TGTGCTAGTGGTTTTCGCAGGATTGATGGACCATGGGGCACGAACACTGAAGCTTTCTTT
TRBV9,TRBJ1-1,.,14,TRBD1,CASSADRGPTEAFF,TGTGCCAGCAGCGCTGACAGGGGTCCCACTGAAGCTTTCTTT
TRBV6-5,TRBJ1-1,.,16,.,CASSSPVMVLGTEAFF,TGTGCCAGCAGTTCGCCCGTCATGGTCCTGGGGACTGAAGCTTTCTTT
TRBV19,TRBJ1-5,.,16,TRBD1,CASSIWTGKDNQPQHF,TGTGCCAGTAGTATCTGGACAGGGAAGGACAATCAGCCCCAGCATTTT
TRBV29-1,TRBJ2-3,.,12,.,CSVESVRDTQYF,TGCAGCGTTGAATCAGTCCGAGATACGCAGTATTTT
TRBV6-2/TRBV6-3,TRBJ2-2,.,20,TRBD2,CASSYWGTSGRLANTGELFF,TGTGCCAGCAGTTACTGGGGGACTAGCGGGAGACTCGCGAACACCGGGGAGCTGTTTTTT
TRBV30,TRBJ2-7,few,14,TRBD2,CAWSWTSGGYEQYF,TGTGCCTGGAGCTGGACTAGCGGGGGCTACGAGCAGTACTTC
TRBV4-2,TRBJ2-7,.,15,.,CASSQELRTAYEQYF,TGTGCCAGCAGCCAAGAATTGCGGACAGCGTACGAGCAGTACTTC
TRBV6-5,TRBJ2-7,.,14,TRBD2,CASSPGTSGYEQYF,TGTGCCAGCAGTCCCGGGACTAGCGGCTACGAGCAGTACTTC
TRBV25-1,TRBJ2-3,.,16,TRBD1,CASSAGQASSTDTQYF,TGTGCCAGCAGTGCCGGACAGGCAAGTAGCACAGATACGCAGTATTTT
TRBV18,TRBJ2-3,.,15,TRBD2,CASSESGTSAYTQYF,TGTGCCAGCTCAGAGTCCGGGACTAGCGCCTATACGCAGTATTTT
TRBV9,TRBJ2-5,.,17,TRBD2,CASSATSGRGGGKTQYF,TGTGCCAGCAGCGCGACTAGCGGGAGAGGTGGGGGAAAGACCCAGTACTTC
TRBV27,TRBJ2-7,.,13,TRBD1,CASSSGQPYEQYF,TGTGCCAGCAGTTCGGGACAGCCTTACGAGCAGTACTTC
TRBV3-1/TRBV3-2,TRBJ2-7,.,16,TRBD2,CASSHRLAGGMYEQYF,TGTGCCAGCAGCCATAGACTAGCGGGAGGGATGTACGAGCAGTACTTC
TRBV5-5,TRBJ2-3,.,15,.,CASSLAVRRTDTQYF,TGTGCCAGCAGCTTGGCAGTCCGGAGGACAGATACGCAGTATTTT
TRBV12-3/TRBV12-4,TRBJ2-7,.,13,.,CASSFLLGGEQYF,TGTGCCAGCAGTTTCCTTCTAGGAGGCGAGCAGTACTTC
TRBV10-3,TRBJ2-7,once,14,TRBD1,CAVSLRQGANEQYF,TGTGCCGTTTCCCTGCGACAGGGAGCCAACGAGCAGTACTTC
TRBV7-2,TRBJ1-4,.,15,TRBD1,CASSPRGQGYEKLFF,TGTGCCAGCAGCCCAAGGGGACAGGGGTATGAAAAACTGTTTTTT
TRBV7-6,TRBJ2-3,.,15,.,CASSLSLAPTDTQYF,TGTGCCAGCAGCTTATCACTAGCCCCCACAGATACGCAGTATTTT
TRBV7-2,TRBJ2-5,.,15,TRBD2,CASSFLAGGGETQYF,TGTGCCAGCAGCTTCCTAGCGGGGGGAGGGGAGACCCAGTACTTC
TRBV10-1,TRBJ2-7,few,13,.,CASPAGSRDEQYF,TGCGCCAGCCCCGCGGGGTCCAGGGACGAGCAGTACTTC
TRBV6-2/TRBV6-3,TRBJ1-1,.,14,.,CASSLGGRDTEAFF,TGTGCCAGCAGTTTGGGGGGCCGGGACACTGAAGCTTTCTTT
TRBV20-1,TRBJ2-1,.,10,.,CSVWHNEQFF,TGCAGTGTGTGGCACAATGAGCAGTTCTTC
TRBV30,TRBJ2-4,.,12,.,CAWRSTWDSQYF,TGTGCCTGGAGATCTACTTGGGACTCCCAGTACTTC
TRBV9,TRBJ2-2,.,15,.,CASSVGPGATGELFF,TGTGCCAGCAGCGTAGGTCCAGGGGCCACCGGGGAGCTGTTTTTT
TRBV29-1,TRBJ2-1,.,13,.,CSHPADPYNEQFF,TGCAGCCACCCGGCTGACCCCTACAATGAGCAGTTCTTC
TRBV7-2,TRBJ2-7,.,16,TRBD2,CASSPAGLAGGAEQYF,TGTGCCAGCAGCCCGGCCGGACTAGCGGGAGGCGCCGAGCAGTACTTC
TRBV6-2/TRBV6-3,TRBJ2-5,many,15,TRBD2,CASSIGTSRQETQYF,TGTGCCAGCAGTATAGGGACTAGCAGACAAGAGACCCAGTACTTC
TRBV9,TRBJ2-2,.,15,.,CASSGQGHLTGELFF,TGTGCCAGCAGCGGTCAGGGTCACCTAACCGGGGAGCTGTTTTTT
TRBV6-5,TRBJ1-1,.,14,TRBD1,CATLRGQMNTEAFF,TGTGCCACTCTGCGGGGACAGATGAACACTGAAGCTTTCTTT
TRBV7-9,TRBJ1-2,.,12,.,CASSLGGAGYTF,TGTGCCAGCAGCTTAGGGGGGGCTGGCTACACCTTC
TRBV25-1,TRBJ1-5,.,15,TRBD1,CASSDQTGQNQPQHF,TGTGCCAGCAGTGATCAGACAGGGCAGAATCAGCCCCAGCATTTT
TRBV5-4,TRBJ2-1,once,13,.,CASSLGGGDEQFF,TGTGCCAGCAGCTTGGGCGGGGGCGATGAGCAGTTCTTC